This T cell receptor (beta chain) was identified during a study of cytomegalovirus exposure and HLA in healthy donors. Study details: From some 180 million T cells, an earlier analysis saw some 120 million unique TCR beta sequences. Findings and caveats of the study: Later analysis associated a missense DCLRE1C variant with TCR beta V- and J-gene trimming.

PCR involved 60 Vbeta and 13 Jbeta primers. Sequenced by immunoSEQ multiplex PCR; TCRdb stores in-frame clones only, minus some. This repertoire shows more than 95,000 clones, roughly 73% found once; its top ten account for 8.6%. On this clone itself: What it recognizes is unknown.

The sequenced material came from PBMCs. The receptor was isolated from a woman aged 40 to 50 in good health and CMV-seropositive.

For the CDR3, the DNA is TGTGCCAGCAGTGATGGGGGGCTCAGGCTAGCGGGCGGGAATGAGCAGTTCTTC. It is translated as CASSDGGLRLAGGNEQFF. The chain combines TRBV2 with TRBJ2-1, with 8 bases matching TRBD2. This CDR3 contains 18 residues. Germline V gene sequence: CDR1 SNHLY, CDR2 FYNNEI. Germline trimming cut 3 bases from V and 7 bases from J; bases unmatched to any gene: 17.